The clone carrying this T cell receptor beta chain was detected many times. Its antigen is not identified. RNA transcripts served as template for amplifying TCR beta CDR3 sequences. Second-round multiplex PCR came after first-round RT-PCR with HTBI primers. TCRdb reprocessed the multiplex PCR reads with MiXCR, giving one entry per CDR3 protein. The sample has about 660,000 distinct CDR3 sequences, roughly 41% seen once. This CDR3 has 14 residues. The germline CDR1 and CDR2 sequences are MNHEY and SMNVEV (reference sequence). With 6 bases clipped from V and 2 bases from J, the junction kept 7 bases outside the gene matches. These data come from a study of Graves' ophthalmopathy and Graves' hyperthyroidism. Study-level points and caveats: A model built from 13 signatures distinguished ophthalmopathy from stable hyperthyroidism with approximately 89% sensitivity and less than 83% specificity. It was with about 71% sensitivity and about 72% specificity that the model predicted ophthalmopathy progression.

Sequences were obtained from peripheral blood. This TCR came from an adult man with Graves' ophthalmopathy. The chain couples TRBV27 to TRBJ2-7; 7 bases are shared with TRBD1. CDR3 in amino acids: CASRPGQSAYEQYF. The CDR3 DNA follows: TGTGCCAGCAGACCGGGACAGTCAGCCTACGAGCAGTACTTC.